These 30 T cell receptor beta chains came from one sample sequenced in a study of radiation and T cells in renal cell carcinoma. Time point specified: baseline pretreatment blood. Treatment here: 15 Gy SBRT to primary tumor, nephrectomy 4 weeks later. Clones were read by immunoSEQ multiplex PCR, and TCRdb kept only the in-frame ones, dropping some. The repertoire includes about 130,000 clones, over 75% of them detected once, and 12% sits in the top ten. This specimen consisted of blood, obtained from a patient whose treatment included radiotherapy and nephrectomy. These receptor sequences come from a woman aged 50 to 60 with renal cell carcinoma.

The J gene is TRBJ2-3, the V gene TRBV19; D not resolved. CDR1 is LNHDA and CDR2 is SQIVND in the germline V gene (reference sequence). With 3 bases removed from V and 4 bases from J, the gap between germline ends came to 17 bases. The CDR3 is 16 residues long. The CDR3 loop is CASSITSRRVADTQYF. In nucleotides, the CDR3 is TGTGCCAGTAGTATTACAAGTCGTAGGGTGGCAGATACGCAGTATTTT.

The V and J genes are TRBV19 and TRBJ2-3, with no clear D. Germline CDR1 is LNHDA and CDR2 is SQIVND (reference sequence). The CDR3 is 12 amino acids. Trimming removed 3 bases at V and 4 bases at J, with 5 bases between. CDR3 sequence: CASSIQADTQYF. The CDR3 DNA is TGTGCCAGTAGTATCCAAGCAGATACGCAGTATTTT.

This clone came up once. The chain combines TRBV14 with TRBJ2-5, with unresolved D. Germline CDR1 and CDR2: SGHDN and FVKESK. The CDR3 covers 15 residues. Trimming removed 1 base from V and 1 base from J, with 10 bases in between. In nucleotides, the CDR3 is TGTGCCAGCAGCCAAGGTTTTTTGTTCCAAGAGACCCAGTACTTC. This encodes CASSQGFLFQETQYF.

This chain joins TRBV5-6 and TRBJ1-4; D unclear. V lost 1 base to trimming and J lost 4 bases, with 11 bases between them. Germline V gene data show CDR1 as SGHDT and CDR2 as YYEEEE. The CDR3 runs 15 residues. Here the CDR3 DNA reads TGTGCCAGCAGCTTGATAACGGATGATAATGAAAAACTGTTTTTT. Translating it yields CASSLITDDNEKLFF.

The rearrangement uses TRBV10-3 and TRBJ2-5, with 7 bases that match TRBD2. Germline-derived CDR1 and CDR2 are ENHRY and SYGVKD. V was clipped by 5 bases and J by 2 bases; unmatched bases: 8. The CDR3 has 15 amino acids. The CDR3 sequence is CAISKRDPEQETQYF. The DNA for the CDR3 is TGTGCCATCAGTAAGCGGGACCCCGAACAAGAGACCCAGTACTTC.

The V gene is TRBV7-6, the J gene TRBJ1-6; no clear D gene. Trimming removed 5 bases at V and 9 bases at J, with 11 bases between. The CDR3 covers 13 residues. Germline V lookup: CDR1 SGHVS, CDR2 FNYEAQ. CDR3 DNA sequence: TGTGCCAGCAGCCCCGGGCAGACTTCACCCCTCCACTTT. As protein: CASSPGQTSPLHF.

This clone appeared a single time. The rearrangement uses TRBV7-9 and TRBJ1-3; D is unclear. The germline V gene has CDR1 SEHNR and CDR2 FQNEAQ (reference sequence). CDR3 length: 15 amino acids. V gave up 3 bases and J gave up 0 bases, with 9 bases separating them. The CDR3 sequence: CASSFSSNSGNTIYF. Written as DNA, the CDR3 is TGTGCCAGCAGCTTCTCGAGCAACTCTGGAAACACCATATATTTT.

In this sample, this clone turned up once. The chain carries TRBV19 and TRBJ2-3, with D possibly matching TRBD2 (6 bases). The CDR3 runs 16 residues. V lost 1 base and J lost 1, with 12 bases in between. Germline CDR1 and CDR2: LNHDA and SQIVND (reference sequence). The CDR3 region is CASSIGGRGGTDTQYF. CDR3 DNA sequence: TGTGCCAGTAGTATAGGAGGGCGGGGCGGCACAGATACGCAGTATTTT.

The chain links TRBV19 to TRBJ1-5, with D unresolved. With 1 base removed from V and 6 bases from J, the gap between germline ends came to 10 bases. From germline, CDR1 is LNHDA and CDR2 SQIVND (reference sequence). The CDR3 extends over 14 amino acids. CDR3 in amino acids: CASSIGGRSQPQHF. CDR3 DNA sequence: TGTGCCAGTAGTATAGGGGGAAGGAGTCAGCCCCAGCATTTT.

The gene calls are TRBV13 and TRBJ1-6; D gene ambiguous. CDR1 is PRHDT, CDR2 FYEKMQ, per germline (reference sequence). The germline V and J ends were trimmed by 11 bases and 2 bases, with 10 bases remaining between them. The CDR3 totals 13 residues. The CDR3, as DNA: TGTGCCTCAAACGGAGCCTATAATTCACCCCTCCACTTT. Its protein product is CASNGAYNSPLHF.

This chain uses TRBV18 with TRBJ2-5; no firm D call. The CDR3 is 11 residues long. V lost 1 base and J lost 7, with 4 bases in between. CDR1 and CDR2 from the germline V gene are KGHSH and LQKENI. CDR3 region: CASSPQWTQYF. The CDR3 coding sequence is TGTGCCAGCTCACCACAGTGGACCCAGTACTTC.

The CDR3 here is CSVWAGTAFTGELFF. The CDR3 DNA reads TGCAGCGTTTGGGCGGGGACAGCATTCACCGGGGAGCTGTTTTTT. The chain joins TRBV29-1 to TRBJ2-2; D is possibly TRBD1 (7 bases). This CDR3 has 15 amino acids. Trimming removed 5 bases from V and 4 bases from J, with 17 bases in between. Germline V gene lookup returns CDR1 SQVTM and CDR2 ANQGSEA.

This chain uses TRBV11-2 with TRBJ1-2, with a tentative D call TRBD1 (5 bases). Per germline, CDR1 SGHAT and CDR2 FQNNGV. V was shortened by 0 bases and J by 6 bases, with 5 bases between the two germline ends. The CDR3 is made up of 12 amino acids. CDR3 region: CASSLEGDGYTF. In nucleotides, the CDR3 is TGTGCCAGCAGCTTAGAAGGGGATGGCTACACCTTC.

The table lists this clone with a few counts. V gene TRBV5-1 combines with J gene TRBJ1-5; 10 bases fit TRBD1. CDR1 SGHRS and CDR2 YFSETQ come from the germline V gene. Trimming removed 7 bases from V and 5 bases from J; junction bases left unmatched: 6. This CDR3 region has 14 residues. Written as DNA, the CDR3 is TGCGCCAGCTCTCGGACAGGGGGTGATCAGCCCCAGCATTTT. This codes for CASSRTGGDQPQHF.

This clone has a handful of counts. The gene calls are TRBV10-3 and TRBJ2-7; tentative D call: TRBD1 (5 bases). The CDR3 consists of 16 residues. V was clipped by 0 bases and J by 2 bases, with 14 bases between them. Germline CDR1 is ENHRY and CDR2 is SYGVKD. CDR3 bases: TGTGCCATCAGTGAGTCCGAGCAGGGCCTAGCCTACGAGCAGTACTTC. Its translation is CAISESEQGLAYEQYF.

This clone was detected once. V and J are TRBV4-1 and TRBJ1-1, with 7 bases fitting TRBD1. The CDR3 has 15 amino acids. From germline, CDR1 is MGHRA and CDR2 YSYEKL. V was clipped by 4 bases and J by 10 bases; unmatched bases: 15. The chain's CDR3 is CASSREGAPHFGAFF. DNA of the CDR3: TGCGCCAGCAGCCGAGAGGGGGCTCCCCATTTCGGAGCTTTCTTT.

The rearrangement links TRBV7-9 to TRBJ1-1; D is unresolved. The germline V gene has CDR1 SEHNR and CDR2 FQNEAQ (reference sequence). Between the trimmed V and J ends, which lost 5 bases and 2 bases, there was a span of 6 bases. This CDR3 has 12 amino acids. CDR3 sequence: CASSRGNTEAFF. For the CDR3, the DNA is TGTGCCAGCAGCAGAGGAAACACTGAAGCTTTCTTT.

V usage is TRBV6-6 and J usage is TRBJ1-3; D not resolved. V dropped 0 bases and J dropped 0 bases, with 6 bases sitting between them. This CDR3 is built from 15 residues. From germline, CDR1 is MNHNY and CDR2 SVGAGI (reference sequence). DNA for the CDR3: TGTGCCAGCAGTTACTCGTACCGCTCTGGAAACACCATATATTTT. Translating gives CASSYSYRSGNTIYF.

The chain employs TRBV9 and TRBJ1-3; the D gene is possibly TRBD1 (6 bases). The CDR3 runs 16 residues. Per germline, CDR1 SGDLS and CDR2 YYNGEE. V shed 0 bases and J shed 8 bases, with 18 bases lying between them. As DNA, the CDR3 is TGTGCCAGCAGCGTAGGAAGAGGACAGTCAGGAGACACCATATATTTT. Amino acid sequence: CASSVGRGQSGDTIYF.

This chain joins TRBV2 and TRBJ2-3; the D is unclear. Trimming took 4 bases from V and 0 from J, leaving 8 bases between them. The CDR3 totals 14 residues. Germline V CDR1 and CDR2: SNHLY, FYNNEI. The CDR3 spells CASSGAVSTDTQYF. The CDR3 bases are TGTGCCAGCAGTGGAGCAGTAAGCACAGATACGCAGTATTTT.

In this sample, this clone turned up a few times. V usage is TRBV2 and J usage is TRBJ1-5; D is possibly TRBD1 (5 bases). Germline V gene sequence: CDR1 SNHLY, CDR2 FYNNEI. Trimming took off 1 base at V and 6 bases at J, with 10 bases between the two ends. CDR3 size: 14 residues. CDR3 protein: CASSEGWQGQPQHF. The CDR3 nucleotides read TGTGCCAGCAGTGAAGGGTGGCAGGGTCAGCCCCAGCATTTT. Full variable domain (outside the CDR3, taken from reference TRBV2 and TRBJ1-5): EPEVTQTPSHQVTQMGQEVILRCVPISNHLYFYWYRQILGQKVEFLVSFYNNEISEKSEIFDDQFSVERPDGSNFTLKIRSTKLEDSAMYFCASSEGWQGQPQHFGDGTRLSIL.

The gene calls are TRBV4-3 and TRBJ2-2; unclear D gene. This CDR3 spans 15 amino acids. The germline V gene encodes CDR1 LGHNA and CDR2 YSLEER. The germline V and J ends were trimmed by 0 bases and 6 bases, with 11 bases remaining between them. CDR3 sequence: CASSQDIGRSGELFF. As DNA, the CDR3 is TGCGCCAGCAGCCAAGATATAGGAAGGTCCGGGGAGCTGTTTTTT.

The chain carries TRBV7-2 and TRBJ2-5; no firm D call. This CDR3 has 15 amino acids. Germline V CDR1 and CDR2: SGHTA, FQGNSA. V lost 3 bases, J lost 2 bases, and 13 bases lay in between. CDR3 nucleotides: TGTGCCAGCAGCTTGGGCCCCCAGGTGCAAGAGACCCAGTACTTC. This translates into CASSLGPQVQETQYF.

In nucleotides, the CDR3 is TGTGCCAGCAGGACAGCTTTGAACACTGAAGCTTTCTTT. Its translation: CASRTALNTEAFF. The chain has TRBV6-5 and TRBJ1-1, with D possibly matching TRBD1 (5 bases). V lost 6 bases to trimming and J lost 0 bases, with 8 bases between them. The germline CDR1 and CDR2 sequences are MNHEY and SVGAGI. The CDR3 is made up of 13 amino acids.

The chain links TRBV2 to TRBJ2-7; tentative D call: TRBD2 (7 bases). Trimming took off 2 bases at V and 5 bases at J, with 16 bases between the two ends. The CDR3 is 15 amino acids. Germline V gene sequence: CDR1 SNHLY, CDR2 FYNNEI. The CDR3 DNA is TGTGCCAGCAGTGAAAACTTGGGGGGGGCTAACGAGCAGTACTTC. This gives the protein CASSENLGGANEQYF.

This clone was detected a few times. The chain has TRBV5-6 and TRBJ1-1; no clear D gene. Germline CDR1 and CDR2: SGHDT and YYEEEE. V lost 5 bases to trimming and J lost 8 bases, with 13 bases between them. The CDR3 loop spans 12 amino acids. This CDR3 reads CASSSAAGEAFF. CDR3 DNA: TGTGCCAGCAGTTCCGCAGCGGGCGAAGCTTTCTTT.

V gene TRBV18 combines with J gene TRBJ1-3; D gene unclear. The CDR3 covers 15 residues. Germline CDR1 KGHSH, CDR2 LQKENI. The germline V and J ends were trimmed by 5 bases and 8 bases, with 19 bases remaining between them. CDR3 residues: CASSEVPLAGDTIYF. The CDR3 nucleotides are TGTGCCAGCTCAGAGGTCCCTCTTGCGGGTGACACCATATATTTT.

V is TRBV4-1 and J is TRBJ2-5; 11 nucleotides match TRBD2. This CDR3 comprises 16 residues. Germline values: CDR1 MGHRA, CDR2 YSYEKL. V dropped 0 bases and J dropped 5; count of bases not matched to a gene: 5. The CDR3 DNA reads TGCGCCAGCAGCCAAGAGGGACTAGCGGTGGTGGAGACCCAGTACTTC. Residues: CASSQEGLAVVETQYF.

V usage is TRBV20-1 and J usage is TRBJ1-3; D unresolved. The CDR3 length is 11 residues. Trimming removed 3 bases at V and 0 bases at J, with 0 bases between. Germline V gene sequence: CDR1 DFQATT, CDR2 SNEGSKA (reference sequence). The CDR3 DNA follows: TGCAGTGCTAGCTCTGGAAACACCATATATTTT. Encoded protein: CSASSGNTIYF.

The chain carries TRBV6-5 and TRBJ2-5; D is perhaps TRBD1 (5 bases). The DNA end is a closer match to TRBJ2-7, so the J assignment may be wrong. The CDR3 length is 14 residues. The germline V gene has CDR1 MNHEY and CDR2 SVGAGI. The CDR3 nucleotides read TGTGCCAGCAGTTACTCCACAGGTTACTACGAGCAGTACTTC. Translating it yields CASSYSTGYYEQYF.